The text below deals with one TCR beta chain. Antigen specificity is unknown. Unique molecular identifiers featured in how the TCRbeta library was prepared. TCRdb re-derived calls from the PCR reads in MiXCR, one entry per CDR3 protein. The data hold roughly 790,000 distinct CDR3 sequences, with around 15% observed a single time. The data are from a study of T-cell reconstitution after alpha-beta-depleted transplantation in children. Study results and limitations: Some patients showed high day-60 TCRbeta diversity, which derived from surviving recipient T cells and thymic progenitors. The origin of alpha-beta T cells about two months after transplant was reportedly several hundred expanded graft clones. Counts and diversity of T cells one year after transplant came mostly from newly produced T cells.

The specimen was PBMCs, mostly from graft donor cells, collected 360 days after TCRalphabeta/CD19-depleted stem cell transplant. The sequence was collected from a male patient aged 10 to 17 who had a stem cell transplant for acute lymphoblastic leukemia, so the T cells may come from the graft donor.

CDR3 DNA: TGTGCCATCAGTGACCTAGCTGACAGGGGGCGAAACGAGCAGTACTTC. Translation gives CAISDLADRGRNEQYF. The J gene is TRBJ2-7, the V gene TRBV10-3; TRBD1 agrees at 10 bases. This CDR3 is 16 amino acids long. Trimming cost V 3 bases and J 5 bases; bases outside gene matches: 10. From germline, CDR1 is ENHRY and CDR2 SYGVKD.